The clone carrying this TCR beta chain was seen only a few times. The sample comes from a study of T cell changes during pregnancy in multiple sclerosis. Using immunoSEQ multiplex PCR, the repertoire was profiled, and TCRdb retains in-frame clones only, with some absent. The sample includes some 74,000 clones, just under 95% of them seen just once. The sample here was peripheral blood, taken after pregnancy. The origin of this receptor is a female donor in good health, enrolled as a control in a pregnancy study.

CDR3 residues: CASRMTGYNSPLHF. CDR3 sequence (DNA): TGCGCCAGCAGGATGACAGGGTATAATTCACCCCTCCACTTT. The chain carries TRBV4-1 and TRBJ1-6; TRBD1 matches 7 bases. Germline V lookup: CDR1 MGHRA, CDR2 YSYEKL. Unmatched junction bases numbered 3, after V lost 6 bases and J lost 4 bases. This CDR3 comprises 14 residues.